These 29 T cell receptor beta chains were sequenced from one sample in a study of vaccination effects on CD4 cells after COVID-19. Sequenced by immunoSEQ multiplex PCR; TCRdb stores in-frame clones only, minus some. The table lists under 40,000 clones, around four fifths of them singletons. For these TCRs, the target antigens are not known. Antigen-specific CD4+ T cells were expanded with viral peptide pools in the ViraFEST assay before sequencing. At the end of 10 days of culture, CD4+ T cells were isolated. Two-dose BNT162b2 or mRNA-1273 vaccination was given to participants. The sample here was CD4+ T cells from PBMCs cultured with HCoV-NL63 spike peptides, taken after COVID-19 vaccination. Source of these receptors: a human donor who received a COVID-19 vaccine. Some clones in this sample may be carry-over from other donors' samples.

The chain is built from TRBV3-1 (or the pseudogene TRBV3-2) and TRBJ2-3, with TRBD1 matching over 12 bases. V lost 1 base and J lost 7; bases outside the gene matches: 6. The germline V gene has CDR1 LGHDT and CDR2 YNNKEL (reference sequence). The CDR3 runs to 16 residues. The CDR3 is CASSQGGTGGAYTQYF. In DNA, the CDR3 is TGTGCCAGCAGCCAAGGGGGGACAGGGGGCGCTTATACGCAGTATTTT.

This chain links TRBV5-5 with TRBJ2-7; D call uncertain. CDR1 and CDR2 (germline): SGHKS, YYEKEE (reference sequence). This CDR3 spans 15 amino acids. V gave up 1 base and J gave up 0 bases, with 11 bases separating them. Here the CDR3 reads CASSLRWQSSYEQYV. The CDR3 coding sequence is TGTGCCAGCAGCTTGCGATGGCAGAGCTCCTACGAGCAGTACGTC.

The chain recombines TRBV27 with TRBJ1-2, with 9 bases matching TRBD1. Germline V gene sequence: CDR1 MNHEY, CDR2 SMNVEV (reference sequence). The CDR3 covers 14 residues. The V gene end was trimmed by 4 bases and the J gene end by 4 bases; junction bases not matched to a gene: 4. This CDR3 reads CASSSGTGIYGYTF. CDR3 DNA: TGTGCCAGCAGTTCAGGGACAGGGATCTATGGCTACACCTTC.

This chain uses TRBV5-1 with TRBJ1-1; no firm D call. The CDR3 totals 15 residues. Trimming took 0 bases from V and 1 from J, leaving 10 bases between them. Germline V gene sequence: CDR1 SGHRS, CDR2 YFSETQ. CDR3 region: CASSLDNTQNTEAFF. The DNA for the CDR3 is TGCGCCAGCAGCTTGGACAACACCCAGAACACTGAAGCTTTCTTT.

The V and J genes are TRBV6-5 and TRBJ2-4, with D perhaps given as TRBD1 or TRBD2 (6 bases each). V was pared by 10 bases and J by 2 bases, with 18 bases between. Germline V lookup: CDR1 MNHEY, CDR2 SVGAGI. This CDR3 has 15 residues. Here the CDR3 DNA reads TGTGCCACCGCCTCTGGACGGGGGCCCAAAAACATTCAGTACTTC. Translating gives CATASGRGPKNIQYF.

The chain joins TRBV7-9 to TRBJ2-3; D unresolved. The length of the CDR3 is 11 residues. V lost 3 bases to trimming and J lost 5 bases, with 3 bases between them. Germline lookup yields CDR1 SEHNR and CDR2 FQNEAQ (reference sequence). CDR3 sequence reads: CASSFLDTQYF. The CDR3 region has the DNA TGTGCCAGCAGCTTTTTAGATACGCAGTATTTT.

The rearrangement links TRBV5-4 to TRBJ1-3, with D uncertain. The CDR3 is 12 residues long. Germline V CDR1 and CDR2: SGHNT, YYREEE (reference sequence). The V end lost 4 bases, the J end lost 4 bases, and 6 bases lay between the germline ends. CDR3 sequence (DNA): TGTGCCAGCAGCGTGGACGGAAACACCATATATTTT. Translated: CASSVDGNTIYF.

The rearrangement links TRBV10-1 to TRBJ1-1; D gene unclear. Trimming cost V 5 bases and J 11 bases, with 15 bases left between them. The CDR3 has 12 residues. Germline CDR1 WNHNN, CDR2 SYGVQD (reference sequence). Written as DNA, the CDR3 is TGCGCCAGCAGTTATGACGGGCGCTTGGCTTTCTTT. Residues: CASSYDGRLAFF.

The CDR3 DNA sequence: TGTGCCAGCAGCTACTCCAGGTTAGCGGGTCGCACAGATACGCAGTATTTT. Its protein is CASSYSRLAGRTDTQYF. The chain is built from TRBV7-2 and TRBJ2-3; 7 nucleotides align to TRBD2. The trim removed 4 bases at V and 1 base at J, leaving 11 bases unmatched. The CDR3 extends over 17 amino acids. Germline CDR1 is SGHTA and CDR2 is FQGNSA.

This clone appeared a single time. This chain links TRBV3-1 (or the pseudogene TRBV3-2) with TRBJ2-5, with 7 positions matching TRBD1. Trimming took 0 bases from V and 1 from J; bases not matched to a gene: 2. Germline V CDR1 and CDR2: LGHDT, YNNKEL (reference sequence). The CDR3 covers 15 residues. CDR3 DNA sequence: TGTGCCAGCAGCCAAGAGGCAGGGGGCCAAGAGACCCAGTACTTC. This gives the protein CASSQEAGGQETQYF.

The rearrangement links TRBV12-3 or TRBV12-4 to TRBJ1-5; 8 bases are a match to TRBD1. Unmatched junction bases numbered 0, after V lost 5 bases and J lost 6 bases. The CDR3 has 12 residues. CDR3 sequence: CASSQGAQPQHF. CDR3 nucleotides: TGTGCCAGCAGTCAGGGGGCTCAGCCCCAGCATTTT.

The genes are TRBV7-2 and TRBJ1-6; perhaps TRBD1 as D (5 bases). V gave up 0 bases and J gave up 7 bases, with 13 bases separating them. Germline V CDR1 and CDR2: SGHTA, FQGNSA. This CDR3 is 16 amino acids long. The CDR3 region is CASSLAQGVRNSPLHF. In nucleotides, the CDR3 is TGTGCCAGCAGCTTAGCCCAGGGTGTTCGGAATTCACCCCTCCACTTT.

The chain has TRBV7-3 and TRBJ2-1, with D possibly being TRBD1 or TRBD2 (5 bases each). The germline V and J ends were trimmed by 4 bases and 7 bases, with 11 bases remaining between them. This CDR3 is 13 amino acids long. The germline CDR1 and CDR2 sequences are SGHTA and FQGTGA. This CDR3 reads CASSSGTGNEQFF. The CDR3 nucleotides read TGTGCCAGCAGCTCAGGGACGGGTAATGAGCAGTTCTTC.

This chain joins TRBV23-1 and TRBJ2-7; 12 bases align to TRBD1. TRBV23-1 carries the ORF label, with uncertain function. V dropped 11 bases and J dropped 9; count of bases not matched to a gene: 11. CDR3 size: 13 residues. CDR3 DNA: TGCGCCGGCCGCCGGGACAGGGGGCTCGGGCAGTACGTC. Translated, it gives CAGRRDRGLGQYV.

V is TRBV12-3 or TRBV12-4 and J is TRBJ1-1, with D unclear. V dropped 2 bases and J dropped 5 bases, with 9 bases sitting between them. The CDR3 is made up of 13 amino acids. As DNA, the CDR3 is TGTGCCAGCAGTTTAAATGGTCGGACTGAAGCTTTCTTT. Translating gives CASSLNGRTEAFF.

In DNA, the CDR3 is TGTGCCAGCTCACCAATCCCGCCAGATACGCAGTATTTT. The encoded protein is CASSPIPPDTQYF. V usage is TRBV18 and J usage is TRBJ2-3; unclear D gene. Germline assignment: CDR1 KGHSH and CDR2 LQKENI. The CDR3 covers 13 residues. The V end lost 2 bases, the J end lost 4 bases, and 7 bases lay between the germline ends.

This chain connects TRBV7-2 to TRBJ1-5; weak D call: TRBD1 (6 bases). Germline V CDR1 and CDR2: SGHTA, FQGNSA. CDR3 length: 16 residues. Trimming left V 5 bases short and J 10 bases short, with 24 bases between. CDR3 residues: CASSQGGGQRSKPQHF. The CDR3 DNA follows: TGTGCCAGCAGCCAAGGGGGAGGACAGAGATCTAAACCCCAGCATTTT.

This clone was recorded once. The chain uses TRBV5-1 and TRBJ2-3, with TRBD2 identical over 8 bases. CDR3 length: 17 residues. V shed 1 base, J shed 1 base, and the junction held 8 bases outside the gene matches. CDR1 and CDR2 from the germline V gene are SGHRS and YFSETQ. Here the CDR3 reads CASSLYGGAKGTDTQYF. The DNA of the CDR3 is TGCGCCAGCAGCTTGTACGGGGGGGCCAAAGGCACAGATACGCAGTATTTT. The whole variable domain, remainder taken from reference TRBV5-1 and TRBJ2-3, is KAGVTQTPRYLIKTRGQQVTLSCSPISGHRSVSWYQQTPGQGLQFLFEYFSETQRNKGNFPGRFSGRQFSNSRSEMNVSTLELGDSALYLCASSLYGGAKGTDTQYFGPGTRLTVL.

The V and J genes are TRBV6-6 and TRBJ1-2; D is ambiguous. Germline CDR1 and CDR2: MNHNY and SVGAGI (reference sequence). Deletions cut 4 bases from V and 6 bases from J, with 9 bases between. This CDR3 comprises 12 residues. The CDR3 loop reads CASSLPKHGYTF. The CDR3, as DNA: TGTGCCAGCAGTTTACCGAAACATGGCTACACCTTC.

This chain uses TRBV7-3 with TRBJ2-5; D gene uncertain. Trimming stripped 1 base from V and 5 bases from J, with 5 bases between. This CDR3 spans 12 amino acids. In germline, CDR1 is SGHTA, CDR2 FQGTGA. CDR3 sequence reads: CASSLSGETQYF. CDR3 nucleotide sequence: TGTGCCAGCAGCTTAAGTGGTGAGACCCAGTACTTC.

This chain connects TRBV6-5 to TRBJ1-2; D perhaps matches TRBD1 (5 bases). Per germline, CDR1 MNHEY and CDR2 SVGAGI. The CDR3 loop spans 15 amino acids. V lost 6 bases to trimming and J lost 4 bases, with 18 bases between them. The CDR3 coding sequence is TGTGCCAGCAGACGACTGCCCCAGGGCTTCTATGGCTACACCTTC. Translating it yields CASRRLPQGFYGYTF.

The V and J genes are TRBV2 and TRBJ2-4; 8 nucleotides line up with TRBD1. V lost 2 bases, J lost 7 bases, and 13 bases stayed unmatched. This CDR3 region has 17 residues. Germline loops: CDR1 SNHLY, CDR2 FYNNEI. The CDR3 nucleotides read TGTGCCAGCAGTGAACCAGGGGGCTACGGAACGGAGAACATTCAGTACTTC. Its translation is CASSEPGGYGTENIQYF.

The gene calls are TRBV9 and TRBJ1-2; 9 bases are a match to TRBD1. The CDR3 length is 16 residues. V trimming: 4 bases; J trimming: 4 bases; junction bases outside the gene matches: 11. Looked up from germline, CDR1 is SGDLS and CDR2 is YYNGEE. CDR3 DNA sequence: TGTGCCAGCAGCCCGAAACCGGGACAGGGAGGCTATGGCTACACCTTC. Its protein product is CASSPKPGQGGYGYTF.

The chain links TRBV12-3 or TRBV12-4 to TRBJ2-2; tentatively, D is TRBD2 (5 bases). The CDR3 is made up of 12 amino acids. Here the CDR3 DNA reads TGTGCTATGCGGAGGTACACCGGGGAGCTGTTTTTT. Amino acids: CAMRRYTGELFF.

The chain has TRBV5-6 and TRBJ1-2, with a weak D call TRBD1 (5 bases). This CDR3 contains 15 residues. The germline V gene encodes CDR1 SGHDT and CDR2 YYEEEE. The V gene lost 3 bases and the J gene lost 0 bases, with 12 bases spanning the gap. The CDR3 DNA is TGTGCCAGCAGCTGGGACGTTCTGGCTAACTATGGCTACACCTTC. It is translated as CASSWDVLANYGYTF.

The V gene is TRBV6-5, the J gene TRBJ2-2, with D possibly TRBD2 on 5 matching bases. Germline V gives CDR1 MNHEY, CDR2 SVGAGI. The V end was cut by 6 bases, the J end by 8 bases, with 13 bases between. The CDR3 totals 13 residues. In DNA, the CDR3 is TGTGCCAGCAGACCCACTAGTTTGGGGGAGCTGTTTTTT. This encodes CASRPTSLGELFF.

The rearrangement links TRBV4-2 to TRBJ2-4; D gene uncertain. Germline V gene sequence: CDR1 LGHNA, CDR2 YNFKEQ. The CDR3 covers 15 residues. Trimming took off 0 bases at V and 5 bases at J, with 11 bases between the two ends. CDR3 bases: TGTGCCAGCAGCCAAGAACGGGTACCGGAAAACATTCAGTACTTC. Its protein product is CASSQERVPENIQYF.

The chain carries TRBV28 and TRBJ2-6; D perhaps matches TRBD2 (5 bases). Trimming took off 6 bases at V and 4 bases at J, with 13 bases between the two ends. This CDR3 has 15 amino acids. CDR1 and CDR2 from the germline V gene are MDHEN and SYDVKM. CDR3 protein: CASSPSRGGANVLTF. Here the CDR3 DNA reads TGTGCCAGCAGCCCGAGTCGGGGAGGGGCCAACGTCCTGACTTTC.

This chain connects TRBV24-1 to TRBJ2-1; D possibly corresponds to TRBD1 (5 bases). CDR3 size: 16 residues. The V and J ends lost 3 bases and 4 bases respectively, with 15 bases between them. In germline, CDR1 is KGHDR, CDR2 SFDVKD. CDR3 amino acids: CATSDPRQNYYNEQFF. In DNA, the CDR3 is TGTGCCACCAGTGATCCCCGACAGAACTATTACAATGAGCAGTTCTTC.